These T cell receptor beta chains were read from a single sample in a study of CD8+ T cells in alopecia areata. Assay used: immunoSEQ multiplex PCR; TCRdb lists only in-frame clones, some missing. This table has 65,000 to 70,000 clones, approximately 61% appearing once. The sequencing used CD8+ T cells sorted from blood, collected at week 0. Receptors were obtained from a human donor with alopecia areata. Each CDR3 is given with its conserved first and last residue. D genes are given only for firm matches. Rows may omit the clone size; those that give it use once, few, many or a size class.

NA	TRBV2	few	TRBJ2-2	TGTGCCAGCCACAGACAACGAAACACCGGGGAGCTGTTTTTT	CASHRQRNTGELFF
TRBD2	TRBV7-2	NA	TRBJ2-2	TGTGCCAGCAGCTTTCTAGCGGGAGCCCCGAACACCGGGGAGCTGTTTTTT	CASSFLAGAPNTGELFF
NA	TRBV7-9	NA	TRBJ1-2	TGTGCCAGCAGCTACGACCTGGAGGGCTACACCTTC	CASSYDLEGYTF
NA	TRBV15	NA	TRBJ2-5	TGTGCCACCAGCAGAGTTCCAGGGACAGAGACCCAGTACTTC	CATSRVPGTETQYF
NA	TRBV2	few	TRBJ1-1	TGTGCCAGCATACCAGTGAACACTGAAGCTTTCTTT	CASIPVNTEAFF
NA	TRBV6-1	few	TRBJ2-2	TGTGCCGGATCCGATGTCGGTTCCGGGGAGCTGTTTTTT	CAGSDVGSGELFF
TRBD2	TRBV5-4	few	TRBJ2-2	TGTGCCAGCGGGGGGGACGGGGAGCTGTTTTTT	CASGGDGELFF
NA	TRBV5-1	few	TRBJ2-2	TGCGCCACCAGAAAGATTACAGGGCCCGGGGAGCTGTTTTTT	CATRKITGPGELFF
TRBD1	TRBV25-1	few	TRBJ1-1	TGTGCCAGCAGTGAATGGGACAGGTTGCGTACTGAAGCTTTCTTT	CASSEWDRLRTEAFF
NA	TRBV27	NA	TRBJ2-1	TGTGCCAGCAGTTGGGGGATGATCGGGGGAGAGCAGTTCTTC	CASSWGMIGGEQFF
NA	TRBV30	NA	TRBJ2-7	TGTGCCTACGACGAGCAGTACTTC	CAYDEQYF
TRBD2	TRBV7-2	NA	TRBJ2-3	TGTGCCGCAGGCGGGGGAAGCACAGATACGCAGTATTTT	CAAGGGSTDTQYF
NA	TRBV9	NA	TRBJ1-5	TGTGCCAGCAGCGTTGGGATAAATCAGCCCCAGCATTTT	CASSVGINQPQHF
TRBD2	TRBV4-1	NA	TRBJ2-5	TGCGCCAGCAGCCCAGTAGCGGGAGCCGGGGCGACCCAGTACTTC	CASSPVAGAGATQYF
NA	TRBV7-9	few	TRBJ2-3	TGTGCCAGCACCCCTTCGGATACGCAGTATTTT	CASTPSDTQYF
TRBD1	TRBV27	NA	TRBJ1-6	TGTGCCAGCCTTCCCTCTTCGACAGGGGTTGGTTCACCCCTCCACTTT	CASLPSSTGVGSPLHF
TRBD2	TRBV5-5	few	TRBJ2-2	TGTGCCAGCAGCCGGGCGGGGAGGGACACCGGGGAGCTGTTTTTT	CASSRAGRDTGELFF
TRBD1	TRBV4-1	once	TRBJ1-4	TGCGCCAGCAGCCATCGACCTCCGGGACAGGTTCCTCAAACTAATGAAAAACTGTTTTTT	CASSHRPPGQVPQTNEKLFF
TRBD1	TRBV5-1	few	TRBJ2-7	TGCGCCAGCAGCCCGGACAGGATTAGAACCTACGAGCAGTACTTC	CASSPDRIRTYEQYF
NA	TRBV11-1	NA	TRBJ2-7	TGTGCCAGCAGCCACCAAGACGAGCAGTACTTC	CASSHQDEQYF
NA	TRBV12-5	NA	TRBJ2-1	TGTGCTAGTGGTTTGGTGTCAGCCGGGGGGGACAGACGGTTCAATGAGCAGTTCTTC	CASGLVSAGGDRRFNEQFF
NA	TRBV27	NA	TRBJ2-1	TGTGCCAGCAGTTTATCTCGGTACAATGAGCAGTTCTTC	CASSLSRYNEQFF
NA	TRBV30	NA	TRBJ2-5	TGTGCCTGGGACAACTTAGGGCGAGGGGAGACCCAGTACTTC	CAWDNLGRGETQYF
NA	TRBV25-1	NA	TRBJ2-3	TGTGCCAGCAGACTTGGGTGGGCGGGGACAGATACGCAGTATTTT	CASRLGWAGTDTQYF
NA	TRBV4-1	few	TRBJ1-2	TGCGCCAGCAGCCAATTAATCTTCCACGGCTTGGTCAGAGGAGGATATGGCTACACCTTC	CASSQLIFHGLVRGGYGYTF
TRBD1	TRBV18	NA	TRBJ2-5	TGTGCCAGCTCTCTCGGACAGGGCTTCAAGACCCAGTACTTC	CASSLGQGFKTQYF
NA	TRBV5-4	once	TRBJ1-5	TGTGCCAGCAGCTTAGCGGCAGGGCCGTCTCAGCCCCAGCATTTT	CASSLAAGPSQPQHF
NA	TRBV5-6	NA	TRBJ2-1	TGTGCCAGCAGAGGGCTCAGCTCCTACAATGAGCAGTTCTTC	CASRGLSSYNEQFF
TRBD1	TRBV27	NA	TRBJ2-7	TGTGCCAGCAGTTTATCGACAGGGGGCTCGGACGAGCAGTACTTC	CASSLSTGGSDEQYF
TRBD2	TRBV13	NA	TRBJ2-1	TGTGCCAGCAGCTTAGGGTCTAGCGGGAGTTTCACCTACAATGAGCAGTTCTTC	CASSLGSSGSFTYNEQFF
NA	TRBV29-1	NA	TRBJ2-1	TGCAGCGTCACCCCCTTGGTCCAGGGGTGGGAGCAGTTCTTC	CSVTPLVQGWEQFF
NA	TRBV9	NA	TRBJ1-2	TGTGCCAGCAGCGTAGGAGGACAGCTGTCGTATGGCTACACCTTC	CASSVGGQLSYGYTF
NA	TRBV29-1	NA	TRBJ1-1	TGCAGCGTTGGCCCCCATTCTCCAGGTGGCAGTGGAACTGAAGCTTTCTTT	CSVGPHSPGGSGTEAFF
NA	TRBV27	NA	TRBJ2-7	TGTGCCAGCAGTTTCACCGGGATTAGCTACGAGCAGTACTTC	CASSFTGISYEQYF
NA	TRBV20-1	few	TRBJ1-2	TGCAGTGCGAGATATGGCTACACCTTC	CSARYGYTF
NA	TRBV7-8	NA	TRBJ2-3	TGTGCCAGCAGCACACCGGGCACAGATACGCAGTATTTT	CASSTPGTDTQYF